The TCR beta chain under discussion was sequenced for a study of T cell repertoires in cytomegalovirus infection. About the research overall: Newly reported HLA-C-restricted and thoroughly characterized HLA-B-restricted CMV epitopes were employed.

Germline V gene lookup returns CDR1 DFQATT and CDR2 SNEGSKA (reference sequence). CDR3 length: 13 amino acids. Trimming took 6 bases from V and 1 from J, leaving 12 bases between them. The study's findings and limits: Predominance within the ex vivo response was attributable to HLA-C-restricted CMV-specific TCR beta clonotypes.

TCRdb fed the reads into MiXCR, producing one record per CDR3 protein. The sample lists approximately 910,000 distinct CDR3 sequences; 25% to 40% were seen once. Note on this clonotype: The antigen is undetermined.

The chain recombines TRBV20-1 with TRBJ1-1; D ambiguous. The origin of this receptor is a human donor in good health (CMV status not recorded). Some clones in this sample may be carry-over from other donors' samples. Sequencing was performed on cultured CD8+ T cells from PBMCs, taken from culture after CMV antigen stimulation. This chain's CDR3 is CSARDIENTEAFF. In DNA form, the CDR3 reads TGCAGTGCCCGCGATATCGAGAACACTGAAGCTTTCTTT.